This T cell receptor (beta chain) was retrieved from a study of blood T cell repertoires in COVID-19 (dated by TCRdb to about 2020). A note on the overall study: Samples from collaborators originated in the United States, Italy and Spain and spanned both the acute and convalescent phases of COVID-19. The material from the prospective study consisted of cDNA or gDNA derived from T cells, B-cell-depleted T cells, or PBMCs. The dataset comprised deeply sampled blood TCRbeta repertoires from subjects exposed to, actively infected with, or recovered from COVID-19. Samples were obtained from the ongoing ImmuneRACE study (first 160 participants) and from roughly 1,300 subjects provided by 6 global collaborators. The repertoires were made available in a free public database intended to serve as a resource for research on the immune response to SARS-CoV-2. Where available, HLA class I and class II types were taken from metadata supplied by the sample provider and were not determined by assay-based typing. Sample metadata almost always included a de-identified subject ID, COVID-19 status, age in years and sex.

What the study reported, not specific to this receptor: Clinical and demographic metadata were provided uncurated, with the amount varying by source and participant.

Participants in the prospective study were enrolled through a virtual design, were aged 18 to 89 years, and lived in roughly 24 United States geographic areas. In the prospective study, cohorts were assigned on the basis of participant-reported clinical history obtained from a screening survey and a study questionnaire. Recovered participants in ImmuneRACE Cohort 3 were defined as having two consecutive negative NP/OP PCR tests, clearance from a healthcare professional, or resolution of symptoms. Each participant in the prospective study had whole blood, serum and a nasopharyngeal or oropharyngeal swab collected by mobile phlebotomists. Additional blood draws and questionnaires over an approximately 2-month period could optionally be provided by prospective study participants. Blood samples from the prospective study were shipped frozen or at room temperature prior to DNA extraction. Of note for this clone: Its antigen is not yet known. Within one base of it there is no much larger clone, and no base qualities were kept.

After removal of 5 bases from V and 5 bases from J, the junction retains 8 bases not matched to a gene. From its cysteine to its phenylalanine, the CDR3 spans 16 amino acids. Just CDR3 DNA is preserved here, 48 bases in frame from base 1. CDR1 SGHTA and CDR2 FQGNSA were looked up in the germline V gene. TCRbeta CDR3 regions were amplified from genomic DNA using the immunoSEQ Assay, a bias-controlled multiplex PCR. Under the source paper's analysis protocol: The number of nucleated cells in each sample was estimated by amplification of reference gene primers within the assay. To quantify the absolute abundance of each unique TCRbeta CDR3 rearrangement, sequence reads were collapsed and filtered. For each sample, productive Simpson clonality was calculated as the square root of Simpson's diversity index across productive rearrangements. TCRdb re-hosts the immuneACCESS table, in-frame sequences only. Its copies lack some clones; in the studies checked, an unresolved V gene accounts for under half of them, and the cause for the rest is not known. V, J and clone size are those of that table, while D and trimming were read from the DNA. This sample comprises 250,000 or so clones, approximately 83% of them detected only once. Around 3.5% of the sample comes from the top ten.

Sequenced: PBMCs or T cells enriched from blood (not recorded which). The clonotype comes from a man between 45 and 60 years old who had recovered from COVID-19. The chain is assembled from TRBV7-2 and TRBJ2-2, and TRBD2 matches 10 of the central bases. CDR3 region: CASSPPSGLATGELFF. The nucleotide sequence reads as follows: TGTGCCAGCAGCCCGCCTTCGGGACTAGCGACCGGGGAGCTGTTTTTT.